The entry below describes one T cell receptor gamma chain. The specificity of this receptor is unknown. The limits of the CDR3 on the DNA are not certain, so only TCRdb's listed CDR3 is given. The sample comes from a study of gamma delta lymphoproliferative disorders and STAT genes (dated by TCRdb to the late 2010s). Study-wide context: The LymphoTrack Dx TCRG Assay was used to prepare gamma-chain libraries from at least 50 ng of genomic DNA. Delta-chain libraries followed the EuroClonality-NGS working group standard operating procedure, because no corresponding Invivoscribe delta assay was available. Within a larger immunophenotypic and STAT-mutation study, TCR gamma and delta CDR3 repertoires were profiled by deep sequencing in Tgammadelta lymphoproliferative disease patients and healthy controls. To confirm the results, all delta-chain samples and two gamma-chain samples were sequenced a second time.

Genomic DNA from peripheral blood mononuclear cells isolated from patients and controls was used for TCR sequencing. Controls were 23 healthy adult blood donors, with a median age of approximately 64 years and some twelve males and roughly 11 females, matched to patients for age and sex. In both library preparation methods, multiplex PCR was run with primers aimed at the conserved V and J regions of the TCR genes. After purification and pooling, the amplicons were sequenced on an Illumina MiSeq platform. The authors' analysis ran thus. V(D)J alignment, clonotype assembly and translation were done with MiXCR, while functionality assessment and CDR3 repertoire analyses were done with VDJtools. The IMGT definition of CDR3 was applied, and only productive sequences using functional genes were analyzed, with ORF genes and pseudogenes left out. Identical amino acid CDR3s of major clonotypes (frequency >=5%) were searched for across all patients and controls using a custom Python script. Clonotype frequencies in patients versus controls were compared with a one-sided non-parametric Wilcoxon test. TCRdb processed the public reads again with the CATT caller, after which rows with matching DNA were combined. The V and J calls reflect TCRdb's pipeline rather than the authors' work. The sample has 1,500 to 2,000 gamma-chain clones on record, about a fifth of them singletons. The ten largest clonotypes hold around 33% of the sample.

Broad study findings and their caveats: Almost every major gamma and delta clonotype found in patients was public, meaning shared with at least one healthy donor, with just a couple of gamma clonotypes being private to disease. Control T cells were likely spread across varied maturation stages, whereas leukemic cells were skewed toward terminal effectors, which potentially limits comparisons between patients and controls. According to the authors, NGS specificity may be reduced at low frequencies, so whether leukemic clones are public or private needs confirmation. When whole repertoires were clustered, gamma repertoires from patients formed a group apart from those of healthy controls, but delta repertoires showed no separation between the groups.

Measured from the cysteine to the phenylalanine, the CDR3 is 20 residues long. The origin of this receptor is a human donor in good health. Sequenced input: blood. The J gene was not called, though the V gene is TRGV10. TRGV10 counts as an open reading frame of uncertain function. The CDR3 protein: CTTVLRGIIGGASSDWIKTF.